The 14 T cell receptor beta chains below were found in one sample sequenced in a study of shared clonotypes between healthy human individuals (dated by TCRdb to 2018 to 2021). Receptors were amplified or captured by the immunoSEQ multiplex PCR assay. The clones in this table, taken by TCRdb from immuneACCESS, are in-frame only. Not every clone is retained; where verified, under half of the shortfall comes from an unresolved V gene, and the cause of the rest is unknown. In all, the sample holds about 690,000 clones, and about nine tenths of those were seen once. About 33% of the sample is in the top ten clones. Sequencing input: memory CD8+ T cells from PBMCs. The sample's cell subset or site label, decoded: CD45RO+ cells pooled with CCR7-negative TemRA cells. The receptors shown here come from a man between 18 and 29 years old in good health. Some clones in this sample may be carry-over from other donors' samples.

The CDR3 nucleotides are TGCAGCGTTAGGGTGAACACCGGGGAGCTGTTTTTT. Amino acid sequence: CSVRVNTGELFF. The rearrangement uses TRBV29-1 and TRBJ2-2; unclear D gene. Germline lookup yields CDR1 SQVTM and CDR2 ANQGSEA. V gave up 5 bases and J gave up 1 base, with 5 bases separating them. CDR3 length: 12 amino acids.

CDR3 bases: TGTGCCAGCAGCTCGTTAAGGGGGGGCAACGGAGCTCGTCGATACAATGAGCAGTTCTTC. This codes for CASSSLRGGNGARRYNEQFF. V is TRBV7-7 and J is TRBJ2-1, with D maybe TRBD2 (7 bases). Trimming left V 4 bases short and J 4 bases short, with 29 bases between. In germline, CDR1 is SSHAT, CDR2 FNYEAQ (reference sequence). This CDR3 has 20 residues.

The chain employs TRBV28 and TRBJ2-7; D not certain. The V gene lost 3 bases and the J gene lost 4 bases, with 16 bases spanning the gap. The V gene's germline CDR1 is MDHEN and CDR2 SYDVKM. This CDR3 region has 15 residues. CDR3 residues: CASSFEDYPLYEQYF. In DNA form, the CDR3 reads TGTGCCAGCAGTTTCGAGGATTATCCCTTGTACGAGCAGTACTTC. The full variable domain, rest sourced from reference TRBV28 and TRBJ2-7, is DVKVTQSSRYLVKRTGEKVFLECVQDMDHENMFWYRQDPGLGLRLIYFSYDVKMKEKGDIPEGYSVSREKKERFSLILESASTNQTSMYLCASSFEDYPLYEQYFGPGTRLTVT.

J is TRBJ2-7 and V is TRBV7-9; 10 nucleotides match TRBD2. After removal of 5 bases from V and 0 bases from J, the junction contained 7 bases not matched to a gene. There are 16 residues in the CDR3. CDR1 SEHNR and CDR2 FQNEAQ come from the germline V gene (reference sequence). The CDR3 spells CASSPGLAVGSYEQYF. The CDR3 DNA reads as TGTGCCAGCAGCCCCGGACTAGCGGTGGGCTCCTACGAGCAGTACTTC.

CDR3 sequence: CASIKGRTRGYEQYF. The CDR3 nucleotides are TGTGCCAGCATAAAAGGGAGAACCAGGGGATACGAGCAGTACTTC. The V call is TRBV2, the J call TRBJ2-7, with D maybe TRBD1 (6 bases). CDR3 length equals 15 residues. The ends were cut back, 7 bases at V and 4 bases at J, with 20 bases in the middle. Per germline, CDR1 SNHLY and CDR2 FYNNEI.

This clone was seen only a few times. This chain uses TRBV4-1 with TRBJ2-7, with D uncertain. In germline, CDR1 is MGHRA, CDR2 YSYEKL. This CDR3 is 15 amino acids long. Trimming pared 0 bases from V and 3 bases from J, leaving 12 bases between. DNA of the CDR3: TGCGCCAGCAGCCAAGATCGGCACAGCTTCTACGAGCAGTACTTC. Its protein product is CASSQDRHSFYEQYF.

The V and J genes are TRBV9 and TRBJ1-1, with a weak D call TRBD1 (5 bases). V shed 4 bases and J shed 5 bases, with 12 bases lying between them. Germline V gene data show CDR1 as SGDLS and CDR2 as YYNGEE. This CDR3 spans 13 amino acids. This chain's CDR3 is CASSRGSETEAFF. DNA for the CDR3: TGTGCCAGCAGCCGGGGCTCAGAAACTGAAGCTTTCTTT.

The chain carries TRBV18 and TRBJ2-7, with TRBD1 as a possible D gene (6 bases). Per the germline V gene, CDR1 is KGHSH and CDR2 is LQKENI. CDR3 length equals 12 residues. Trimming took off 4 bases at V and 6 bases at J, with 10 bases between the two ends. In DNA form, the CDR3 reads TGTGCCAGCTCACAGACAGGTGTCGAGCAGTACTTC. As protein: CASSQTGVEQYF.

The chain is built from TRBV7-8 and TRBJ2-7, with TRBD2 matching 12 bases. This CDR3 is built from 14 residues. The V segment lost 5 bases and the J segment 3 bases; nucleotides outside the gene matches: 2. Per germline, CDR1 SGHVS and CDR2 FQNEAQ. The CDR3 DNA is TGTGCCAGCAGCCCACTAGCGGGAGGCTACGAGCAGTACTTC. It encodes CASSPLAGGYEQYF.

This chain joins TRBV15 and TRBJ2-7; D might be TRBD2 (5 bases). V lost 3 bases and J lost 7, with 13 bases in between. This CDR3 is built from 13 residues. Germline CDR1 reads LNHNV; CDR2 reads YYDKDF (reference sequence). CDR3 nucleotides: TGTGCCACCAGCAGCTCGGTAGGCGGGGAGCAGTACTTC. It codes for CATSSSVGGEQYF. Full variable domain (missing parts from reference TRBV15 and TRBJ2-7): DAMVIQNPRYQVTQFGKPVTLSCSQTLNHNVMYWYQQKSSQAPKLLFHYYDKDFNNEADTPDNFQSRRPNTSFCFLDIRSPGLGDTAMYLCATSSSVGGEQYFGPGTRLTVT.

The gene calls are TRBV7-2 and TRBJ2-3; 10 bases fit TRBD1. Trimming took 5 bases from V and 0 from J; bases not matched to a gene: 11. The CDR3 spans 18 residues. Germline V gives CDR1 SGHTA, CDR2 FQGNSA. The CDR3 here is CASSTRTGGLTSTDTQYF. The CDR3 coding sequence is TGTGCCAGCAGCACTAGGACAGGGGGGCTAACTAGCACAGATACGCAGTATTTT.

This clone has just one count. The genes are TRBV13 and TRBJ1-4; D gene uncertain. The CDR3 length is 12 residues. The V end lost 6 bases, the J end lost 7 bases, and 9 bases lay between the germline ends. CDR1 PRHDT and CDR2 FYEKMQ come from the germline V gene (reference sequence). In nucleotides, the CDR3 is TGTGCCAGCAGGGCGGTGGGTGAAAAACTGTTTTTT. Translation: CASRAVGEKLFF.

The chain is built from TRBV28 and TRBJ1-5; 8 bases are shared with TRBD1. The ends lost 5 bases at V and 2 bases at J; junction bases unmatched: 26. CDR3 length: 22 amino acids. Germline lookup yields CDR1 MDHEN and CDR2 SYDVKM. This CDR3 is CASSPSETGDNPMRGRNQPQHF. The CDR3 DNA reads as TGTGCCAGCAGTCCATCGGAGACAGGGGACAATCCCATGAGGGGCCGCAATCAGCCCCAGCATTTT. The full variable domain, rest sourced from reference TRBV28 and TRBJ1-5, is DVKVTQSSRYLVKRTGEKVFLECVQDMDHENMFWYRQDPGLGLRLIYFSYDVKMKEKGDIPEGYSVSREKKERFSLILESASTNQTSMYLCASSPSETGDNPMRGRNQPQHFGDGTRLSIL.

This chain links TRBV7-2 with TRBJ1-2; maybe TRBD1 (6 bases). From germline, CDR1 is SGHTA and CDR2 FQGNSA. V shed 5 bases and J shed 5 bases, with 12 bases lying between them. The CDR3 length is 13 residues. CDR3 protein: CASSPRTVYGYTF. The CDR3 DNA reads TGTGCCAGCAGCCCGAGGACAGTTTATGGCTACACCTTC.